This T cell receptor beta chain was sequenced in a study of chronic HIV infection and antiretroviral therapy. This clonotype was observed a few times. The junction had 4 bases not matched to a gene; V was cut back by 0 bases and J by 1 base. From germline, CDR1 is SGHNT and CDR2 YYREEE (reference sequence). The length of the CDR3 is 16 residues. TCRdb passed the 5' RACE reads through MiXCR, listing each CDR3 protein once. This sample carries about 48,000 distinct CDR3 sequences, approximately 19% of them seen once, and the ten largest clones take approximately 3%. The chain employs TRBV5-4 and TRBJ2-3; TRBD1 matches 8 bases. The TCR was taken from an adult who had HIV and had not received antiretroviral therapy, or was an uninfected healthy control (not recorded which). The specimen was peripheral blood. This chain's CDR3 is CASSLDPGGGTDTQYF. In nucleotides, the CDR3 is TGTGCCAGCAGCTTGGATCCAGGGGGCGGCACAGATACGCAGTATTTT.